This passage covers 2 T cell receptor beta chains from one sample sequenced in a study of T cells in Graves' hyperthyroidism and ophthalmopathy. RNA transcripts gave rise to amplified TCR beta CDR3 regions. First-round RT-PCR targeting the TCR CDR3 was performed with the HTBI primer set. Using its own MiXCR run on the multiplex PCR reads, TCRdb lists one record per CDR3 protein. The sample has about 580,000 distinct CDR3 sequences; approximately 13% are singletons. The sample comprised blood. The source is a woman in her twenties or thirties with Graves' hyperthyroidism that later progressed to Graves' ophthalmopathy.

This clonotype was recorded at least ten times. CDR3: CASSLSGSTEAFF. The CDR3, as DNA: TGTGCCAGCAGTTTATCAGGGTCTACTGAAGCTTTCTTT. The chain joins TRBV28 to TRBJ1-1; maybe TRBD1 (5 bases). The germline V gene has CDR1 MDHEN and CDR2 SYDVKM. Deletions cut 1 base from V and 5 bases from J, with 8 bases between. CDR3 length: 13 amino acids.

The chain combines TRBV20-1 with TRBJ2-3; 10 nucleotides align to TRBD2. There are 16 residues in the CDR3. J gave up 5 bases and V 0 bases, and 8 bases lay outside the gene matches. Germline assignment: CDR1 DFQATT and CDR2 SNEGSKA (reference sequence). This chain's CDR3 is CSARDALAGVEDTQYF. DNA of the CDR3: TGCAGTGCTAGAGATGCTCTAGCGGGAGTGGAAGATACGCAGTATTTT.